The 10 T cell receptor beta chains presented below share a single source sample, sequenced in a study of T cells in Graves' hyperthyroidism and ophthalmopathy. RNA transcripts provided the source from which TCR beta CDR3 regions were amplified. An initial round of RT-PCR targeting the TCR CDR3 relied on the HTBI primer set. MiXCR, run by TCRdb on the multiplex PCR reads, gives a single entry per CDR3 protein. The table shows around 300,000 distinct CDR3 sequences, with approximately 14% occurring only once. Sequencing input: blood. The receptors here all came from a woman aged 25 to 45 with Graves' hyperthyroidism.

This clonotype showed up many times. This sequence joins TRBV27 and TRBJ1-6, with unresolved D. This CDR3 region has 14 residues. CDR1 MNHEY and CDR2 SMNVEV come from the germline V gene (reference sequence). Trimming removed 8 bases from V and 10 bases from J, with 18 bases in between. The CDR3 here is CASSGLRARSPLHF. CDR3 sequence (DNA): TGTGCCAGCTCGGGCCTCCGGGCAAGATCACCCCTCCACTTT.

This clonotype has just a few counts. V gene TRBV10-3 combines with J gene TRBJ2-2, with TRBD2 matching 9 bases. With 10 bases clipped from V and 7 bases from J, the junction kept 13 bases outside the gene matches. The CDR3 has 15 amino acids. CDR1 and CDR2 from the germline V gene are ENHRY and SYGVKD. CDR3 sequence reads: CATLSSSGSGGELFF. The CDR3 DNA sequence: TGTGCCACCCTCTCGAGTAGCGGGAGCGGCGGGGAGCTGTTTTTT.

There are many counts of this clonotype. CDR3 coding DNA: TGTGCCAGCAGTGGAGGGGGCGTCTATGGCTACACCTTC. This encodes CASSGGGVYGYTF. The rearrangement uses TRBV6-2 or TRBV6-3 and TRBJ1-2, with 7 bases matching TRBD1. The CDR3 sequence is 13 residues long. The V gene end was trimmed by 5 bases and the J gene end by 4 bases; junction bases not matched to a gene: 4. CDR1 is MNHEY and CDR2 is SVGEGT in the germline V gene.

The chain combines TRBV20-1 with TRBJ2-2; 7 bases are shared with TRBD2. There are 15 residues in the CDR3. With 0 bases clipped from V and 2 bases from J, the junction kept 3 bases outside the gene matches. CDR1 is DFQATT and CDR2 is SNEGSKA in the germline V gene (reference sequence). CDR3 region: CSARDGTTNTGELFF. In nucleotides, the CDR3 is TGCAGTGCTAGAGACGGGACTACCAACACCGGGGAGCTGTTTTTT.

This clonotype was counted at least ten times. V gene TRBV30 combines with J gene TRBJ1-2; maybe TRBD1 (6 bases). The CDR3 totals 11 residues. The V end lost 4 bases, the J end lost 3 bases, and 6 bases lay between the germline ends. Germline assignment: CDR1 GTSNPN and CDR2 SVGIG (reference sequence). This chain's CDR3 is CAWNRDYGYTF. In DNA form, the CDR3 reads TGTGCCTGGAACAGGGACTATGGCTACACCTTC. The full variable domain, its missing parts supplied by reference TRBV30 and TRBJ1-2, is SQTIHQWPATLVQPVGSPLSLECTVEGTSNPNLYWYRQAAGRGLQLLFYSVGIGQISSEVPQNLSASRPQDRQFILSSKKLLLSDSGFYLCAWNRDYGYTFGSGTRLTVV.

Only a few counts were recorded for this clonotype. The CDR3 nucleotides read TGCGCCAGCAGCTGGGACACTGGAAACACCATATATTTT. Protein sequence: CASSWDTGNTIYF. This sequence joins TRBV5-1 and TRBJ1-3, with TRBD1 as a possible D gene (6 bases). V was trimmed by 3 bases and J by 2 bases, leaving 6 bases between them. The CDR3 contains 13 residues. Per the germline V gene, CDR1 is SGHRS and CDR2 is YFSETQ.

The table lists this clonotype with many counts. The rearrangement uses TRBV12-3 or TRBV12-4 and TRBJ2-3; D is perhaps TRBD1 (5 bases). This CDR3 is built from 16 residues. With 5 bases removed from V and 0 bases from J, the gap between germline ends came to 15 bases. CDR3: CASSKITGPSTDTQYF. For the CDR3, the DNA is TGTGCCAGCAGTAAAATCACAGGCCCTAGCACAGATACGCAGTATTTT.

To note about this clonotype: In this CDR3 the conserved last residue, phenylalanine or tryptophan, is missing, so a read error is likely. V is TRBV7-8 and J is TRBJ1-5; the D is unclear. CDR1 is SGHVS, CDR2 FQNEAQ, per germline. The CDR3 consists of 15 residues. Trimming removed 5 bases from V and 0 bases from J, with 11 bases in between. The chain's CDR3 is CASSPINHSNQPQHL. In nucleotides, the CDR3 is TGTGCCAGCAGCCCGATAAACCATAGCAATCAGCCCCAGCATCTT.

This clonotype was seen repeatedly, ten times or more. The rearrangement links TRBV27 to TRBJ2-7; 8 bases are a match to TRBD2. The CDR3 consists of 13 residues. The germline V gene encodes CDR1 MNHEY and CDR2 SMNVEV (reference sequence). Trimming removed 5 bases from V and 2 bases from J; junction bases left unmatched: 2. The CDR3, as DNA: TGTGCCAGCAGTGCCGGGAGGGCCTACGAGCAGTACTTC. Its protein is CASSAGRAYEQYF.

This clonotype was seen many times. This sequence joins TRBV6-6 and TRBJ2-6; D may match TRBD1 or TRBD2 (7 bases each). The CDR3 is 20 amino acids. Trimming cost V 2 bases and J 2 bases, with 22 bases left between them. Germline V gene data show CDR1 as MNHNY and CDR2 as SVGAGI (reference sequence). In nucleotides, the CDR3 is TGTGCCAGCAGTTACGGTAACAGGGGAGGGGGTAAGACTGGGGCCAACGTCCTGACTTTC. Amino acids: CASSYGNRGGGKTGANVLTF.